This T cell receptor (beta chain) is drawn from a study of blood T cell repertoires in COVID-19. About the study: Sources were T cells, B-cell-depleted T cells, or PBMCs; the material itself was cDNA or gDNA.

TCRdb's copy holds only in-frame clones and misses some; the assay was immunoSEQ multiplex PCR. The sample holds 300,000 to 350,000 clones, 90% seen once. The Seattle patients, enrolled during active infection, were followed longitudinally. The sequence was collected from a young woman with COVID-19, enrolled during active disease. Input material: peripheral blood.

The CDR3 loop is CASSLNPRQGLVNTEAFF. CDR3 bases: TGCGCCAGCAGCCTAAACCCGAGGCAGGGACTGGTGAACACTGAAGCTTTCTTT. V usage is TRBV5-1 and J usage is TRBJ1-1; D possibly corresponds to TRBD1 (5 bases). V lost 4 bases and J 0 bases, leaving 22 bases between the germline ends. Germline V gene lookup returns CDR1 SGHRS and CDR2 YFSETQ. This CDR3 has 18 residues.